The clone carrying this T cell receptor beta chain was observed a handful of times. One entry per CDR3 protein results from TCRdb running MiXCR on the RT-PCR reads. Of more than 850,000 distinct CDR3 sequences in the sample, roughly 18% are singletons; the top ten hold around 6%. The data are from a study of patients and donors after allogeneic stem cell transplantation. This clonotype originated in a human donor who was either an allogeneic HSCT recipient or a stem cell or donor lymphocyte infusion donor (not recorded which). It is not recorded whose cells these are; they may come from a transplant donor. The source material was blood, either unsorted or a sorted T cell fraction (not recorded which).

The CDR3 bases are TGTGCCAGCAGCTTTAATACTGATAACACTGAAGCTTTCTTT. Translation: CASSFNTDNTEAFF. J is TRBJ1-1 and V is TRBV7-9; no reliable D call. CDR1 is SEHNR and CDR2 is FQNEAQ in the germline V gene (reference sequence). The CDR3 contains 14 residues. With 3 bases removed from V and 2 bases from J, the gap between germline ends came to 10 bases.